This T cell receptor (beta chain) was sequenced in a study of T cells in Graves' hyperthyroidism and ophthalmopathy. Study in general: Any treatment followed the collection of peripheral blood at initial diagnosis. General observations from the study: Stable hyperthyroidism was told apart from ophthalmopathy by a model built on 13 V-J features.

The CDR3 regions of TCR beta were amplified from RNA transcripts. First-round RT-PCR with HTBI primers amplified the TCR CDR3 region. TCRdb ran MiXCR on the multiplex PCR reads and lists one entry per CDR3 protein. Seen here are around 240,000 distinct CDR3 sequences, just over 14% observed once, and the top ten hold approximately 12%. The study enrolled patients aged 18 to 65 with newly diagnosed hyperthyroidism of under 2 months' duration. Patients were excluded because of uncontrolled infection, other autoimmune disease, pregnancy or lactation. The germline V gene encodes CDR1 SEHNR and CDR2 FQNEAQ (reference sequence). V lost 0 bases and J lost 4; bases outside the gene matches: 6. CDR3 length equals 16 residues. This clonotype was seen ten or more times. Antigen specificity is unknown.

This chain joins TRBV7-9 and TRBJ1-5; 7 bases match TRBD1. The sample taken for sequencing was blood. This TCR was sampled from a woman between 40 and 55 years old with Graves' hyperthyroidism that later progressed to Graves' ophthalmopathy. The CDR3 nucleotides read TGTGCCAGCAGCTTAGCTCTTGCAGGGGGGAATCAGCCCCAGCATTTT. Its translation is CASSLALAGGNQPQHF.